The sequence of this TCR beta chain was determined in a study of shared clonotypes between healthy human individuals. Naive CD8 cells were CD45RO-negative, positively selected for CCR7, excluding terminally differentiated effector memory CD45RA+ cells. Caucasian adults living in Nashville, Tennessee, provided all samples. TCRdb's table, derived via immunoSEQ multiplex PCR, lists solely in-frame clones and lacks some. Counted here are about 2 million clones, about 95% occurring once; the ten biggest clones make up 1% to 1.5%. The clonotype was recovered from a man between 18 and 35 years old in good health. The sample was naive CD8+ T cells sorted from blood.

CDR3 region: CASSPVGGGASDTQYF. In DNA form, the CDR3 reads TGTGCCAGCAGCCCGGTGGGCGGGGGGGCCTCAGATACGCAGTATTTT. The J gene is TRBJ2-3, the V gene TRBV7-8; 9 bases map to TRBD2. CDR3 length: 16 residues. Germline CDR1 reads SGHVS; CDR2 reads FQNEAQ. V shed 5 bases, J shed 4 bases, and the junction held 10 bases outside the gene matches.